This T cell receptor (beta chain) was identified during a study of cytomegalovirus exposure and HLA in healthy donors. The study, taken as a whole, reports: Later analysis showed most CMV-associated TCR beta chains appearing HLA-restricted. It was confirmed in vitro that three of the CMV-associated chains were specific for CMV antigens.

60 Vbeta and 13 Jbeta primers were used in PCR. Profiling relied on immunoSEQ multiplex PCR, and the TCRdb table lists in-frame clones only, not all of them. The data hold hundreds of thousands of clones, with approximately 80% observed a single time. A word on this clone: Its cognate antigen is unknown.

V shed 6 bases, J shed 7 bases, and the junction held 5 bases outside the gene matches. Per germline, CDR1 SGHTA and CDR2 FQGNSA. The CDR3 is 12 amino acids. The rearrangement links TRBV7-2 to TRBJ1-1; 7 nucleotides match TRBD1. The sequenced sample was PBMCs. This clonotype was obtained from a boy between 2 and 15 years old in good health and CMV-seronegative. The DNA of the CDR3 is TGTGCCAGCAGGGGCCGGGACAGTGAAGCTTTCTTT. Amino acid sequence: CASRGRDSEAFF.